What follows is one T cell receptor beta chain and its context. The specificity of this receptor is unknown. No much larger clonotype is one base removed from it; base qualities were not supplied. In a few donor pairs, further sequencing was done on unstimulated CD8+ naive, CD4+ memory, CD8+ TEMRA, CD4+ naive and CD8+ effector memory subsets. Sorted unstimulated T cells and proliferating T cells recovered from mixed lymphocyte reactions underwent TCRbeta CDR3 sequencing. Fresh whole blood from some eleven HLA-typed healthy donors was used to isolate PBMCs. The protocol used for the library was the immunoSEQ multiplex PCR assay. Roughly 10^5 TCR templates per sample were assayed on the deep sequencing platform. Genomic DNA extracted from sorted T cells was the material used for TCRbeta CDR3 sequencing. The original pipeline was this. The R programming language was used for clonal analysis of TCRbeta CDR3 data. Unstimulated samples were compared with post-reaction CFSE-low samples to define alloreactive CD4+ and CD8+ clones. By matching sequences to the repertoires of sorted unstimulated Treg and non-Treg cells, each alloreactive CD4+ clone was assigned a regulatory or non-regulatory origin. TCRdb took over this immuneACCESS table, retaining in-frame rearrangements with V and J assigned. Such tables are incomplete; in checked studies, under half of the missing clones stem from an unresolved V gene, and the remainder is unexplained. V, J and clone size reflect that table, while D and trimming were determined from the DNA. The sample table records under 7,500 clones; 65% to 70% of these occur just once. Together, the top ten hold roughly 50% of the sample.

The data are from a study of siplizumab effects on memory and regulatory T cells (dated by TCRdb to between 2018 and 2021). Looking at the study overall: The effect of the anti-CD2 antibody siplizumab on alloreactive T-cell subsets was examined in allogeneic mixed lymphocyte reactions constructed from human PBMCs. Overall results and qualifications from the work: Roughly 75-97% of proliferating CD4+ or CD8+ clones could not be assigned a naive or memory phenotype. Unstimulated naive T cells appeared more diverse than memory T cells, and naive cells seemed to contribute substantially to the alloresponse. Among mappable alloreactive CD4+ clones, an average Treg-derived fraction of approximately 73% was observed with siplizumab, compared with approximately 26% in control reactions. Siplizumab significantly reduced the cumulative frequency of alloreactive sequences traceable to unstimulated CD4+ memory T cells. Sequences below about 10^-5 frequency were poorly captured, so only a minor fraction of alloreactive clones could be mapped to unstimulated subsets. No functional confirmation was obtained for the suppressive function of proliferating Tregs from siplizumab cultures.

Sequences were obtained from effector memory CD8+ T cells sorted from blood. According to the study, the label for this sample's cell subset or site signals: unstimulated CD8+ effector memory T cells. The receptor's source is a human donor in good health.

CDR3 region: CASSPGGQGVDEQFF. The DNA is as follows: TGTGCCAGCAGCCCGGGTGGACAGGGGGTTGATGAGCAGTTCTTC. Recombination connected TRBV6-4 to TRBJ2-1, and TRBD1 matches 10 of the central bases. The germline V end is reduced by 6 bases and the J end by 8 bases; junction bases left unmatched: 10. CDR1 and CDR2 are read off the germline V gene as MRHNA and SNTAGT. Inclusive of the bounding cysteine and phenylalanine, the CDR3 is 15 residues long. Only CDR3 DNA is held: 45 bases, read in frame from base 1.